The TCR beta chain described here comes from a study of blood T cell repertoires in COVID-19. Study information: Acute and convalescent COVID-19 samples came from the United States, Italy and Spain. PBMCs, B-cell-depleted T cells, or T cells were the source of the cDNA or gDNA that made up the material.

Methods used by the authors: Amplification from reference gene primers served as the basis for estimated nucleated cell counts. Repertoires were generated with immunoSEQ multiplex PCR, while TCRdb's copy carries only in-frame clones and drops some. The V and J calls and the clone size are those of that table, but D and trimming were determined from the DNA. The table has about 59,000 clones, roughly 87% seen once. Germline V gives CDR1 SNHLY, CDR2 FYNNEI. The CDR3 sequence is 17 residues long. With 6 bases clipped from V and 0 bases from J, the junction kept 6 bases outside the gene matches. The chain couples TRBV2 to TRBJ2-7; 15 bases map to TRBD2. The receptor was isolated from a man older than 75 in a cohort sampled during active COVID-19. The specimen was peripheral blood. The CDR3 is CASSAGTSGGNSYEQYF. CDR3 in DNA: TGTGCCAGCAGCGCCGGGACTAGCGGGGGGAACTCCTACGAGCAGTACTTC.